One sample yielded the 5 T cell receptor beta chains listed below, sequenced in a study of post-analysis software for immune sequencing data (dated by TCRdb to 2015 to 2017). Study-level results and caveats: A handful of TRBV segments, including TRBV5-6, TRBV5-1 and TRBV20-1, were significantly more frequent in patients than controls.

Their antigens are not known. The method was PCR. The instrument was an Illumina HiSeq 2500. To reduce PCR and sequencing biases, unique molecular identifiers were built into the TCR beta cDNA libraries. Using fastp trimming at Q25 and MiXCR clonotype assembly, TCRdb reanalyzed the public sequencing data and kept in-frame beta chains. Entries are consolidated by CDR3 protein sequence, retaining the most common genes and DNA. This sample lists 250,000 to 300,000 distinct CDR3 sequences; about 40% were detected once. Around 4.8% of the sample belongs to the ten largest clones. The material sequenced was blood. The receptors originated from a girl aged 10 to 17 with multiple sclerosis.

This clonotype was counted at least ten times. This chain joins TRBV5-1 and TRBJ2-5; no clear D. Germline V lookup: CDR1 SGHRS, CDR2 YFSETQ. The V gene lost 2 bases and the J gene lost 0 bases, with 8 bases spanning the gap. The CDR3 loop spans 14 amino acids. CDR3 coding DNA: TGCGCCAGCAGCTTCGCCAGGAACCAAGAGACCCAGTACTTC. Translation gives CASSFARNQETQYF.

The chain uses TRBV20-1 and TRBJ2-3; 7 nucleotides match TRBD2. Germline V CDR1 and CDR2: DFQATT, SNEGSKA (reference sequence). The ends lost 3 bases at V and 0 bases at J; junction bases unmatched: 6. The CDR3 has 15 amino acids. CDR3 DNA: TGCAGTGCTAGCGCTTGGACTAGGAGCACAGATACGCAGTATTTT. Amino acids: CSASAWTRSTDTQYF.

This clonotype was counted many times. J is TRBJ1-2 and V is TRBV5-6; 8 bases line up with TRBD1. Per germline, CDR1 SGHDT and CDR2 YYEEEE. J gave up 4 bases and V 4 bases, and 3 bases lay outside the gene matches. The length of the CDR3 is 13 residues. The CDR3 DNA follows: TGTGCCAGCAGCGTCCAGGGGGCCTATGGCTACACCTTC. Residues: CASSVQGAYGYTF.

V usage is TRBV5-1 and J usage is TRBJ2-7; 9 bases map to TRBD2. Germline V gives CDR1 SGHRS, CDR2 YFSETQ. The CDR3 contains 17 residues. Trimming at V came to 1 base and at J to 6 bases, leaving 14 bases not matched to a gene. CDR3 amino acids: CASSLLTGTGAGGEQYF. As DNA, the CDR3 is TGCGCCAGCAGCTTGTTAACCGGAACCGGAGCGGGAGGCGAGCAGTACTTC.

The V gene is TRBV29-1, the J gene TRBJ2-5, with D perhaps matching TRBD2 (6 bases). This CDR3 is 16 amino acids long. Germline-derived CDR1 and CDR2 are SQVTM and ANQGSEA. V was shortened by 0 bases and J by 4 bases, with 18 bases between the two germline ends. DNA of the CDR3: TGCAGCGTTGAAGATATATGGGGGGAAGCGGGAGAGACCCAGTACTTC. Its protein product is CSVEDIWGEAGETQYF.